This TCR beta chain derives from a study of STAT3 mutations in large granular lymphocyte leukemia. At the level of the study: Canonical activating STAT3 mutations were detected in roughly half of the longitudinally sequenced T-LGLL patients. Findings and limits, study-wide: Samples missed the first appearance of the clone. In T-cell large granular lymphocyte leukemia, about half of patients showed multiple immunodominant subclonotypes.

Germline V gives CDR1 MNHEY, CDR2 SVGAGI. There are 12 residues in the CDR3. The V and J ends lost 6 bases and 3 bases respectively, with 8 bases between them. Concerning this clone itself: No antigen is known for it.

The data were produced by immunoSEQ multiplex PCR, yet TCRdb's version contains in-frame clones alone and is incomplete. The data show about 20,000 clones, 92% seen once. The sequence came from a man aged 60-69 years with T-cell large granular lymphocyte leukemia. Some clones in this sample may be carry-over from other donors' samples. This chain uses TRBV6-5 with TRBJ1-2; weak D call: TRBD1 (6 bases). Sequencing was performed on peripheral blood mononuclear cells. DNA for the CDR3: TGTGCCAGCAGACAGGGAGACTATGGCTACACCTTC. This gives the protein CASRQGDYGYTF.